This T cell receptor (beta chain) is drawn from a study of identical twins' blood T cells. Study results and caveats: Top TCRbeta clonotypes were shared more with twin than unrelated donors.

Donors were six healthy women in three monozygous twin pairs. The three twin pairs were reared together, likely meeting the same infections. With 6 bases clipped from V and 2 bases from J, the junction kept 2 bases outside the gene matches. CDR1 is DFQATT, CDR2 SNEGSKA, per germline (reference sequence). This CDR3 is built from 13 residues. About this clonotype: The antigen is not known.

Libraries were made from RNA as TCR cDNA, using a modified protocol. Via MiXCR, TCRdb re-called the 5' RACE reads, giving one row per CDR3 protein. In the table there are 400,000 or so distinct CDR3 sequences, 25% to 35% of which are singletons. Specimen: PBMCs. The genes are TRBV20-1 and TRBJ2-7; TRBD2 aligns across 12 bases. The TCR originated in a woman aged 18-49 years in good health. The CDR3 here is CSARLAGAYEQYF. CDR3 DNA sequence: TGCAGTGCGCGACTAGCGGGAGCCTACGAGCAGTACTTC.